The 11 T cell receptor beta chains below all came from one sample that was sequenced in a study of graft-versus-host responses after intestinal transplantation (dated by TCRdb to the early 2020s). Library preparation employed the immunoSEQ multiplex PCR assay. TCRdb's version of the immuneACCESS table is confined to in-frame rearrangements and falls short of the full clone set. An unresolved V gene accounts for under half of the shortfall where checked; the remainder is of unknown origin. This sample is represented by just over 20,000 clones; 80% to 90% of them were singletons. The top ten constitute approximately 4.9% of the sample. The specimen comprised PBMCs, sampled roughly ten weeks after intestinal transplantation. The origin of the receptors is a human patient who received an intestinal transplant, so some T cells may come from the graft donor.

As to this clone: Mismatch with germline at one junction end may stem from a read error. This chain joins TRBV27 and TRBJ2-1, with 8 positions matching TRBD2. This CDR3 is built from 13 residues. Germline CDR1 is MNHEY and CDR2 is SMNVEV (reference sequence). Here the CDR3 DNA reads TGTGCCTGCAGTTTTTCTTCAGCGGGGGTGCAGTTCTTC. Translated: CACSFSSAGVQFF.

The chain couples TRBV14 to TRBJ1-4, with 10 bases identical to TRBD1. The length of the CDR3 is 15 residues. Germline CDR1 reads SGHDN; CDR2 reads FVKESK. Trimming took 2 bases from V and 5 from J; bases not matched to a gene: 2. CDR3 bases: TGTGCCAGCAGCCAATTGGGACAGGGGAATGAAAAACTGTTTTTT. Protein sequence: CASSQLGQGNEKLFF.

The chain couples TRBV4-3 to TRBJ1-5; D remains unclear. The germline V and J ends were trimmed by 0 bases and 0 bases, with 15 bases remaining between them. Germline CDR1 is LGHNA and CDR2 is YSLEER. CDR3 length: 18 amino acids. CDR3 in amino acids: CASSQEVIEGYSNQPQHF. The CDR3 coding sequence is TGCGCCAGCAGCCAAGAAGTGATCGAGGGATATAGCAATCAGCCCCAGCATTTT.

The rearrangement links TRBV6-1 to TRBJ2-2, with 9 bases that match TRBD1. The J segment lost 5 bases and the V segment lost 4 bases, leaving 14 bases of the junction unmatched. Germline V CDR1 and CDR2: MNHNS, SASEGT. The CDR3 is made up of 18 amino acids. The CDR3 region has the DNA TGTGCCAGCAGTGCCGGGACAGGGTTGGGGCCTGGGACCGGGGAGCTGTTTTTT. Protein product: CASSAGTGLGPGTGELFF.

This sequence joins TRBV15 and TRBJ2-1, with D hard to call. V was shortened by 5 bases and J by 4 bases, with 21 bases between the two germline ends. The germline V gene encodes CDR1 LNHNV and CDR2 YYDKDF (reference sequence). The CDR3 extends over 17 amino acids. CDR3 region: CATSRPLRVDHYNEQFF. The CDR3 DNA follows: TGTGCCACCAGCCGACCCCTCCGAGTGGACCATTACAATGAGCAGTTCTTC.

V gene TRBV11-3 combines with J gene TRBJ1-3; 7 nucleotides match TRBD1. The CDR3 spans 18 residues. The germline CDR1 and CDR2 sequences are SGHNT and YENEEA. J was trimmed by 7 bases and V by 5 bases; bases with no gene match: 20. The chain's CDR3 is CASSLGQDLNFFGNTIYF. In nucleotides, the CDR3 is TGTGCCAGCAGCCTCGGACAGGACCTAAATTTTTTTGGGAACACCATATATTTT.

This clone was counted a single time. J is TRBJ2-7 and V is TRBV19; D remains ambiguous. The germline V gene has CDR1 LNHDA and CDR2 SQIVND (reference sequence). The CDR3 covers 13 residues. V lost 6 bases and J lost 3, with 12 bases in between. The CDR3 spells CASSAGSDYEQYF. CDR3 DNA: TGTGCCAGTAGCGCCGGGTCCGACTACGAGCAGTACTTC.

This clone was detected only a few times. The V gene is TRBV10-2, the J gene TRBJ1-3; the D is unclear. Per germline, CDR1 WSHSY and CDR2 SAAADI. V lost 8 bases and J 2 bases, leaving 7 bases between the germline ends. The CDR3 contains 12 residues. For the CDR3, the DNA is TGCGCCAGCGGAGATCCTGGAAACACCATATATTTT. This translates into CASGDPGNTIYF.

The CDR3 sequence is CASSPRAGGPPYEQYF. In DNA form, the CDR3 reads TGTGCCAGCAGCCCACGAGCGGGGGGGCCCCCCTACGAGCAGTACTTC. The chain carries TRBV11-2 and TRBJ2-7; the match to TRBD2 covers 10 bases. Per the germline V gene, CDR1 is SGHAT and CDR2 is FQNNGV. Trimming took 5 bases from V and 2 from J; bases not matched to a gene: 9. The CDR3 contains 16 residues. Looking up the rest from reference TRBV11-2 and TRBJ2-7 gives the full variable domain: EAGVAQSPRYKIIEKRQSVAFWCNPISGHATLYWYQQILGQGPKLLIQFQNNGVVDDSQLPKDRFSAERLKGVDSTLKIQPAKLEDSAVYLCASSPRAGGPPYEQYFGPGTRLTVT.

The rearrangement uses TRBV4-3 and TRBJ2-3, with D perhaps given as TRBD1 or TRBD2 (7 bases each). Trimming stripped 3 bases from V and 6 bases from J, with 16 bases between. The germline V gene has CDR1 LGHNA and CDR2 YSLEER. The CDR3 consists of 15 residues. CDR3 sequence reads: CASSQDDREGDTQYF. The DNA for the CDR3 is TGCGCCAGCAGCCAGGATGACAGGGAGGGGGATACGCAGTATTTT.

The chain employs TRBV27 and TRBJ2-7, with TRBD2 identical over 10 bases. This CDR3 has 18 amino acids. Germline V gives CDR1 MNHEY, CDR2 SMNVEV (reference sequence). Trimming took 4 bases from V and 4 from J; bases not matched to a gene: 16. CDR3 residues: CASSSPGTVSGGPYEQYF. The CDR3 DNA sequence: TGTGCCAGCAGTTCCCCAGGGACAGTTAGCGGGGGGCCGTACGAGCAGTACTTC.